Given below is one T cell receptor beta chain in context. Its antigen is currently unknown. These data belong to a study of cytomegalovirus exposure and HLA in healthy donors. Study outcomes and limitations: Serostatus for CMV was the only available immune exposure information.

60 Vbeta and 13 Jbeta primers were used in PCR. Produced via immunoSEQ multiplex PCR; TCRdb's table is partial and in-frame only. This table holds some 130,000 clones, about 82% found once. V lost 0 bases and J lost 12, with 18 bases in between. The CDR3 spans 13 residues. Germline CDR1 reads GTSNPN; CDR2 reads SVGIG (reference sequence). Sequencing was done on a sample of PBMCs. This receptor was taken from a boy younger than 18 in good health and CMV-seronegative. This chain uses TRBV30 with TRBJ2-7; the D is unclear. The CDR3 nucleotides read TGTGCCTGGAGTGTAACGGGTAGCTCCTCGGGGTACTTC. Its protein is CAWSVTGSSSGYF.